This T cell receptor (beta chain) was profiled in a study of T cells in narcolepsy. At the level of the study: Donors had narcolepsy type 1 or type 2, or were healthy controls. Broader study findings: Autoreactive clonotypes reportedly recurred in blood of same and different patients, not controls. Same-patient CSF and blood CD4+ T cell clonotypes included HCRT-specific and TRIB2-specific autoreactive ones. In some patient and control memory CD4+ samples, autoreactive clones were absent.

Libraries were prepared by immunoSEQ multiplex PCR; TCRdb keeps only in-frame clonotypes and omits some of them. The sample has more than 30,000 clones; roughly 83% are singletons. For this clone: The antigen remains unidentified.

This receptor was obtained from a human donor with narcolepsy. The sample comprised CD45RA- memory CD4+ T cells from PBMCs.

This CDR3 is CASSPQVVKLYEQYF. CDR3 nucleotides: TGTGCCAGCAGCCCACAGGTAGTGAAACTCTACGAGCAGTACTTC. The chain couples TRBV6-5 to TRBJ2-7; D might be TRBD1 (5 bases). Germline CDR1 and CDR2: MNHEY and SVGAGI. The length of the CDR3 is 15 residues. V was pared by 6 bases and J by 3 bases, with 18 bases between.